The rows below give T cell receptor beta chains drawn from one sample of a study of blood T cell repertoires in COVID-19. Repertoires were generated with immunoSEQ multiplex PCR, while TCRdb's copy carries only in-frame clones and drops some. Here the sample spans approximately 500,000 clones, roughly 90% being singletons. What was sequenced was PBMCs or T cells enriched from blood (not recorded which). The source of these receptors is a woman aged 40 to 55 who had recovered from COVID-19. CDR3s include the opening cysteine and the closing phenylalanine or tryptophan. A D gene is named only where the DNA matches it firmly. Clone size is given for some rows only: seen once, a few or many times, or a class if the clone is expanded.

TRBV11-3	NA	TRBJ2-3	TRBD2	CASSSGLRREGQDTDTQYF	TGTGCCAGCAGCTCGGGTCTGCGGCGGGAGGGCCAGGACACAGATACGCAGTATTTT
TRBV19	once	TRBJ2-3	NA	CASSPLQLNTQYF	TGTGCCAGTAGCCCGCTTCAACTTAATACGCAGTATTTT
TRBV4-3	NA	TRBJ2-7	NA	CASSQEDGYEQYF	TGCGCCAGCAGCCAGGAGGACGGCTACGAGCAGTACTTC
TRBV9	few	TRBJ1-2	TRBD1	CASSVGGQGDGYTF	TGTGCCAGCAGCGTGGGCGGACAGGGTGATGGCTACACCTTC
TRBV6-5	NA	TRBJ2-7	TRBD1	CASSYRNRGPYEQYF	TGTGCCAGCAGTTACCGAAACAGGGGTCCCTACGAGCAGTACTTC
TRBV9	NA	TRBJ1-1	NA	CASSGEPAGVDAEAFF	TGTGCCAGCAGCGGTGAGCCGGCAGGGGTGGACGCTGAAGCTTTCTTT
TRBV6-5	NA	TRBJ2-7	NA	CASSPGGRGVHEQYF	TGTGCCAGCAGCCCCGGTGGCAGGGGTGTCCACGAGCAGTACTTC
TRBV12-3/TRBV12-4	NA	TRBJ2-4	NA	CASGLAKNIQYF	TGTGCCAGCGGCCTAGCCAAAAACATTCAGTACTTC
TRBV5-1	NA	TRBJ1-1	TRBD1	CASSSTGGTEAFF	TGCGCCAGCAGCTCTACAGGGGGGACTGAAGCTTTCTTT
TRBV11-3	NA	TRBJ2-3	TRBD1	CASRKRGPWQELSTDTQYF	TGTGCCAGCAGAAAAAGGGGGCCGTGGCAGGAGCTAAGCACAGATACGCAGTATTTT
TRBV14	NA	TRBJ2-7	TRBD1	CASSRPGTGGEQYF	TGTGCCAGCAGCCGCCCCGGGACAGGGGGGGAGCAGTACTTC
TRBV10-1	NA	TRBJ1-2	NA	CASSETAYGYTF	TGCGCCAGCAGTGAGACAGCATATGGCTACACCTTC
TRBV24-1	once	TRBJ2-7	NA	CATSGQDEQYF	TGTGCCACCAGTGGACAGGACGAGCAGTACTTC
TRBV9	NA	TRBJ2-1	TRBD2	CASSTSGRGYGEQFF	TGTGCCAGCAGCACCAGCGGGAGGGGATACGGTGAGCAGTTCTTC
TRBV11-3	NA	TRBJ1-4	NA	CASSLDRAEVKLFF	TGTGCCAGCAGCTTAGATCGAGCAGAGGTAAAACTGTTTTTT
TRBV14	NA	TRBJ2-2	TRBD1	CASSQVQGAGELFF	TGTGCCAGCAGCCAAGTCCAGGGGGCCGGGGAGCTGTTTTTT
TRBV3-1/TRBV3-2	NA	TRBJ2-7	NA	CASRDGVRGYEQYF	TGTGCCAGCAGAGACGGAGTGCGGGGCTACGAGCAGTACTTC